This T cell receptor beta chain was retrieved from a study of T-cell memory formation after mild COVID-19. Whole-study context: The TCR clusters were mostly specific to one donor. Study-level points and caveats: CD8+ contracting clones occupied EMRA, while CD4+ ones occupied mainly CM and EM. A second wave expanding day 15 to 37 was CD4+-biased; contracting clones were balanced. Several responding clones turned up in pre-infection memory, indicating that cross-reactive memory may have taken part.

The CDR3 sequence is 16 residues long. CDR1 and CDR2 (germline): DFQATT, SNEGSKA (reference sequence). The V and J ends lost 3 bases and 6 bases respectively, with 23 bases between them. From the 5' RACE reads, TCRdb called clonotypes with MiXCR, one entry per CDR3 protein. The table includes about 100,000 distinct CDR3 sequences, 15% to 20% detected once. The sample holds a few counts of this clonotype. What it binds is unknown. The specimen was PBMCs or a T cell subset sorted from them (not recorded which). This TCR was recovered from a man between 18 and 29 years old who had mild COVID-19 (a few samples of this study predate the infection). Cell type and time point are not known. V and J are TRBV20-1 and TRBJ1-1; D remains unclear. The CDR3 here is CSARAPGSGSRPEAFF. CDR3 nucleotide sequence: TGCAGTGCTAGGGCTCCTGGCTCGGGATCACGGCCTGAAGCTTTCTTT.